The clone carrying this TCR beta chain was seen a handful of times. Unique molecular identifiers were used in preparing the TCRbeta library. TCRdb called the PCR reads again in MiXCR, with one record for every CDR3 protein. The top ten clones hold 36% of a sample with about 580,000 distinct CDR3 sequences, 27% of them seen once. The data belong to a study of T-cell reconstitution after alpha-beta-depleted transplantation in children. The TCR was taken from a boy in the first two years of life with Wiskott-Aldrich syndrome, due to receive a stem cell transplant. The specimen was PBMCs, collected before TCRalphabeta/CD19-depleted stem cell transplant.

The CDR3 DNA reads TGTGCCACCAGCAGAGATAGCGGGAGGGACCCGTTCTTC. This translates into CATSRDSGRDPFF. The chain carries TRBV15 and TRBJ2-1; TRBD2 agrees at 11 bases. There are 13 residues in the CDR3. V trimming: 0 bases; J trimming: 15 bases; junction bases outside the gene matches: 4. Per the germline V gene, CDR1 is LNHNV and CDR2 is YYDKDF (reference sequence).